This TCR beta chain emerged from a study of STAT5B mutations in CD4+ large granular lymphocyte leukemia. Study-level results: Patient CD4-sorted repertoires looked more clonal than healthy CD4+ repertoires, even without putative leukemic clones. 8/27 top patient clones versus 2/35 control clones were TRBV06-family.

Looked up from germline, CDR1 is LGHNA and CDR2 is YNFKEQ. This CDR3 is built from 17 residues. V was clipped by 4 bases and J by 6 bases; unmatched bases: 10. Sequencing was at survey level. Original handling: Lowest detectable productive clonotype frequency was 2.59 x 10-5. Assay: immunoSEQ multiplex PCR; the TCRdb copy retains only in-frame clones and omits some. The DNA gave D and trimming, while V, J and clone size come from that table. The sample has roughly 36,000 clones; roughly 71% are singletons. On this clone: Its antigen is as yet unknown.

The sample comprised CD4+ T cells from blood buffy coats. The chain employs TRBV4-2 and TRBJ2-3, with TRBD2 identical over 13 bases. This clonotype was obtained from a human donor in good health. The CDR3 spells CASSRSSLTSGGDTQYF. DNA for the CDR3: TGTGCCAGCAGCCGGTCAAGCTTGACTAGCGGGGGGGATACGCAGTATTTT.